A selection of T cell receptor beta chains follows, all from one sample in a study of shared clonotypes between healthy human individuals. Method: immunoSEQ multiplex PCR; TCRdb's copy keeps in-frame clones and lacks some. Of 400,000 to 500,000 clones in the sample, 60% to 85% were seen once. Sequenced input: PBMCs. The receptors stem from a woman aged 40 to 50 in good health. Some clones in this sample may be carry-over from other donors' samples. Each CDR3 is given with its conserved first and last residue.

>TRBJ2-1|TRBV5-1
CASSLAGLAGGNEQFF
>TRBJ2-1|TRBV30
CAWQTESSYNEQFF
>TRBJ2-6|TRBV13
CASKAQGSSPGANVLTF
>TRBJ2-2|TRBV9
CASSVRTSGNTGELFF
>TRBJ2-7|TRBV30
CAWSVQPLAYEQYF
>TRBJ2-1|TRBV9
CASSGTGTSPSYNEQFF
>TRBJ2-1|TRBV30
CAWSVPGLAGVQFF
>TRBJ2-7|TRBV6-1
CASSEAGTGRYEQYF
>TRBJ2-6|TRBV6-4
CASSDDGVSGANVLTF
>TRBJ1-3|TRBV5-4
CASSPGQGNGNTIYF
>TRBJ1-1|TRBV5-1
CASSRSDSQRGAFF
>TRBJ1-4|TRBV28
CASSSRGSGEKLFF
>TRBJ1-2|TRBV27
CASSLSNTGQGGGGYTF
>TRBJ2-5|TRBV4-3
CASSLRLAEFQETQYF